Each of the 30 T cell receptor beta chains below was sequenced from the same sample in a study of T cell repertoires in cytomegalovirus infection. Via MiXCR, TCRdb re-called the reads, giving one row per CDR3 protein. This sample has around 440,000 distinct CDR3 sequences, with approximately 11% found just once. The sequenced sample was PBMCs. Receptors originate from a human donor in good health (CMV status not recorded). Some clones in this sample may be carry-over from other donors' samples.

This clonotype has ten or more counts. V usage is TRBV4-2 and J usage is TRBJ2-6, with no clear D. V was cut by 4 bases and J by 11 bases, with 12 bases left in between. The V gene's germline CDR1 is LGHNA and CDR2 YNFKEQ. This CDR3 region has 13 residues. CDR3 sequence (DNA): TGTGCCAGCAGCCCCATGAGACTCGACGTCCTGACTTTC. Its protein is CASSPMRLDVLTF.

This clonotype was picked up a small number of times. This chain connects TRBV29-1 to TRBJ2-7, with D perhaps TRBD1 (6 bases). Germline CDR1 reads SQVTM; CDR2 reads ANQGSEA. There are 15 residues in the CDR3. Deletions cut 7 bases from V and 0 bases from J, with 19 bases between. This chain's CDR3 is CSAATRGRSSYEQYF. The CDR3 DNA reads TGCAGCGCCGCCACCAGGGGACGAAGCTCCTACGAGCAGTACTTC.

This clonotype showed up many times. The V call is TRBV29-1, the J call TRBJ1-2; TRBD1 matches at 7 bases. Trimming at V came to 6 bases and at J to 5 bases, leaving 9 bases not matched to a gene. CDR1 and CDR2 from the germline V gene are SQVTM and ANQGSEA. The CDR3 extends over 13 amino acids. The CDR3 nucleotides are TGCAGCGTACTCCAGGGGGGGGCTTATGGCTACACCTTC. Translated: CSVLQGGAYGYTF.

The chain couples TRBV25-1 to TRBJ1-6, with D perhaps TRBD1 (5 bases). Trimming removed 3 bases at V and 4 bases at J, with 19 bases between. In germline, CDR1 is MGHDK, CDR2 SYGVNS. The CDR3 is 18 amino acids. The CDR3 DNA is TGTGCCAGCAGTGACACTCAGAGTCGCGGGGGTTATAATTCACCCCTCCACTTT. Amino acid sequence: CASSDTQSRGGYNSPLHF.

Regarding this clonotype: A single base separates this from a much larger clone, so it may be a read error. The genes are TRBV5-1 and TRBJ2-5; perhaps TRBD1 as D (6 bases). CDR3 length equals 14 residues. CDR1 SGHRS and CDR2 YFSETQ come from the germline V gene. The CDR3 DNA is TGCGCCAGCAGCTGGGGGACACCCGGGGAGACCCAGCACTTC. Encoded protein: CASSWGTPGETQHF. The variable domain in full, completed from reference TRBV5-1 and TRBJ2-5, reads KAGVTQTPRYLIKTRGQQVTLSCSPISGHRSVSWYQQTPGQGLQFLFEYFSETQRNKGNFPGRFSGRQFSNSRSEMNVSTLELGDSALYLCASSWGTPGETQHFGPGTRLLVL.

The sample holds many counts of this clonotype. The CDR3 spells CSVEVDGNTEAFF. CDR3 DNA sequence: TGCAGCGTTGAGGTGGATGGGAACACTGAAGCTTTCTTT. V gene TRBV29-1 combines with J gene TRBJ1-1; D gene unclear. CDR1 and CDR2 from the germline V gene are SQVTM and ANQGSEA. The CDR3 has 13 residues. V was pared by 3 bases and J by 1 base, with 9 bases between. The entire variable domain, with the rest obtained from reference TRBV29-1 and TRBJ1-1, is as follows: SAVISQKPSRDICQRGTSLTIQCQVDSQVTMMFWYRQQPGQSLTLIATANQGSEATYESGFVIDKFPISRPNLTFSTLTVSNMSPEDSSIYLCSVEVDGNTEAFFGQGTRLTVV.

This clonotype was counted at least ten times. The J gene is TRBJ1-2, the V gene TRBV12-3 or TRBV12-4; D is ambiguous. Trimming took off 3 bases at V and 4 bases at J, with 12 bases between the two ends. The CDR3 has 14 residues. In DNA, the CDR3 is TGTGCCAGCAGTTTTGCGGGCAGCTCCTATGGCTACACCTTC. It translates to CASSFAGSSYGYTF.

This clonotype was recorded at least ten times. This chain uses TRBV6-5 with TRBJ2-2, with 9 bases fitting TRBD1. This CDR3 is built from 18 residues. Germline-derived CDR1 and CDR2 are MNHEY and SVGAGI. V was clipped by 2 bases and J by 0 bases; unmatched bases: 7. DNA for the CDR3: TGTGCCAGCAGTTACCGGGGACAGGGTTACGCGAACACCGGGGAGCTGTTTTTT. It yields the protein CASSYRGQGYANTGELFF.

Only one count was recorded for this clonotype. This may stem from a read error, because a much larger clone lies one nucleotide away. This chain connects TRBV2 to TRBJ1-3; no clear D gene. The germline CDR1 and CDR2 sequences are SNHLY and FYNNEI. The CDR3 is made up of 14 amino acids. The CDR3 loop reads CASSETRSGNTVYF. CDR3 DNA sequence: TGTGCCAGCAGTGAGACACGCTCTGGAAACACCGTATATTTT.

In its sample, this clonotype was seen many times. V usage is TRBV2 and J usage is TRBJ2-1; TRBD2 matches at 12 bases. The CDR3 runs to 14 residues. Germline CDR1 SNHLY, CDR2 FYNNEI. The ends lost 6 bases at V and 6 bases at J; junction bases unmatched: 3. Here the CDR3 DNA reads TGTGCCAGCAGAAGGACTAGCGGGGTCAATGAGCAGTTCTTC. It codes for CASRRTSGVNEQFF.

This clonotype appeared a few times. The rearrangement uses TRBV7-4 and TRBJ2-7; the D is unclear. Germline V gives CDR1 SGHVT, CDR2 SQSDAQ. The CDR3 is 12 amino acids. Trimming shortened V by 5 bases and J by 3 bases, and 8 bases separated the two germline ends. The CDR3 sequence: CASSPLNYEQYF. The CDR3 nucleotides are TGTGCCAGCAGCCCCCTCAACTACGAGCAGTACTTC.

This clonotype was counted many times. The V call is TRBV7-2, the J call TRBJ2-4, with TRBD2 as a possible D gene (5 bases). The V gene lost 7 bases and the J gene lost 8 bases, with 12 bases spanning the gap. Per germline, CDR1 SGHTA and CDR2 FQGNSA. The CDR3 is 12 residues long. CDR3 coding DNA: TGTGCCAGCACCTACGCGGAGGACATTCAGTACTTC. Amino acids: CASTYAEDIQYF.

This rearrangement joins TRBV6-5 to TRBJ2-2, with 8 bases identical to TRBD1. The trim removed 4 bases at V and 6 bases at J, leaving 7 bases unmatched. The germline V gene encodes CDR1 MNHEY and CDR2 SVGAGI. The CDR3 covers 15 residues. In DNA form, the CDR3 reads TGTGCCAGCAGTTCCGGGACAGGCTTTGCCGGGGAGCTGTTTTTT. It translates to CASSSGTGFAGELFF.

The chain has TRBV29-1 and TRBJ2-7; no clear D. This CDR3 has 12 residues. Germline CDR1 is SQVTM and CDR2 is ANQGSEA. Trimming took off 6 bases at V and 0 bases at J, with 9 bases between the two ends. CDR3 coding DNA: TGCAGCGTCCCGGACGGCTCCTACGAGCAGTACTTC. This encodes CSVPDGSYEQYF.

This chain connects TRBV10-3 to TRBJ2-3, with 7 bases that match TRBD2. Trimming cost V 7 bases and J 0 bases; bases outside gene matches: 4. Looked up from germline, CDR1 is ENHRY and CDR2 is SYGVKD. The CDR3 is made up of 14 amino acids. DNA for the CDR3: TGTGCCATCAAGCCTAGCGGAAGCACAGATACGCAGTATTTT. Translating gives CAIKPSGSTDTQYF.

At least ten counts were recorded for this clonotype. The rearrangement links TRBV6-5 to TRBJ1-1; 7 bases agree with TRBD1. Germline V gives CDR1 MNHEY, CDR2 SVGAGI. The CDR3 spans 14 residues. V shed 2 bases, J shed 8 bases, and the junction held 8 bases outside the gene matches. This CDR3 is CASSYGGGQAEAFF. As DNA, the CDR3 is TGTGCCAGCAGTTACGGGGGAGGACAGGCCGAAGCTTTCTTT.

This clonotype was seen repeatedly, ten times or more. The chain links TRBV7-9 to TRBJ2-7; 9 nucleotides line up with TRBD2. V trimming: 3 bases; J trimming: 6 bases; junction bases outside the gene matches: 9. CDR1 and CDR2 (germline): SEHNR, FQNEAQ (reference sequence). The CDR3 length is 15 residues. Written as DNA, the CDR3 is TGTGCCAGCAGCTTCCATGGCGGGGGGGCCAGCGAGCAGTACTTC. Translation: CASSFHGGGASEQYF.

This clonotype occurred many times. J is TRBJ1-5 and V is TRBV28, with D possibly matching TRBD1 (6 bases). V shed 4 bases and J shed 4 bases, with 11 bases lying between them. The CDR3 runs to 14 residues. Germline CDR1 and CDR2: MDHEN and SYDVKM. CDR3 loop: CASSSWGPNQPQHF. The CDR3 coding sequence is TGTGCCAGCAGTTCTTGGGGGCCTAATCAGCCCCAGCATTTT.

This clonotype was picked up many times. The V gene is TRBV14, the J gene TRBJ2-6; maybe TRBD2 (5 bases). Germline V lookup: CDR1 SGHDN, CDR2 FVKESK. This CDR3 region has 13 residues. The V and J ends lost 8 bases and 0 bases respectively, with 5 bases between them. Here the CDR3 reads CASRDSGANVLTF. CDR3 DNA: TGTGCCAGCCGGGACTCTGGGGCCAACGTCCTGACTTTC.

This clonotype has at least ten counts. The chain couples TRBV27 to TRBJ2-1; D is unclear. This CDR3 region has 17 residues. Germline values: CDR1 MNHEY, CDR2 SMNVEV (reference sequence). The V and J ends lost 6 bases and 1 base respectively, with 19 bases between them. The DNA for the CDR3 is TGTGCCAGCAGCATCAGGACGTCCCTCCCTTCCTACAATGAGCAGTTCTTC. Residues: CASSIRTSLPSYNEQFF.

There are many counts of this clonotype. The rearrangement links TRBV7-9 to TRBJ1-4, with D possibly being TRBD1 (5 bases). CDR1 SEHNR and CDR2 FQNEAQ come from the germline V gene (reference sequence). The V end lost 5 bases, the J end lost 8 bases, and 21 bases lay between the germline ends. The CDR3 sequence is 16 residues long. CDR3 nucleotides: TGTGCCAGCAGCACAGGCCAGGCTGGAAGTAGGGAAAAACTGTTTTTT. It is translated as CASSTGQAGSREKLFF. The whole variable domain, filled in from reference TRBV7-9 and TRBJ1-4, reads DTGVSQNPRHKITKRGQNVTFRCDPISEHNRLYWYRQTLGQGPEFLTYFQNEAQLEKSRLLSDRFSAERPKGSFSTLEIQRTEQGDSAMYLCASSTGQAGSREKLFFGSGTQLSVL.

The sample holds many counts of this clonotype. The chain joins TRBV10-3 to TRBJ1-5, with D possibly being TRBD1 (5 bases). Germline CDR1 and CDR2: ENHRY and SYGVKD. CDR3 length: 13 residues. With 2 bases removed from V and 5 bases from J, the gap between germline ends came to 7 bases. CDR3 in amino acids: CAISEDRDQPQHF. CDR3 sequence (DNA): TGTGCCATCAGTGAGGACAGAGATCAGCCCCAGCATTTT.

The table lists this clonotype with many counts. The chain joins TRBV7-2 to TRBJ2-5, with 7 bases matching TRBD2. This CDR3 contains 17 residues. Trimming took 0 bases from V and 1 from J; bases not matched to a gene: 8. Germline lookup yields CDR1 SGHTA and CDR2 FQGNSA. CDR3 in amino acids: CASSLASLAVGQETQYF. CDR3 bases: TGTGCCAGCAGCTTAGCTAGCCTAGCGGTTGGCCAAGAGACCCAGTACTTC. Drawing the rest from reference TRBV7-2 and TRBJ2-5, the complete variable domain is GAGVSQSPSNKVTEKGKDVELRCDPISGHTALYWYRQSLGQGLEFLIYFQGNSAPDKSGLPSDRFSAERTGGSVSTLTIQRTQQEDSAVYLCASSLASLAVGQETQYFGPGTRLLVL.

The sample holds many counts of this clonotype. This chain links TRBV25-1 with TRBJ2-3; a weak D match, TRBD2 (6 bases). V lost 9 bases and J lost 0, with 13 bases in between. The CDR3 has 14 residues. The germline V gene encodes CDR1 MGHDK and CDR2 SYGVNS. CDR3 loop: CASGTSTSTDTQYF. DNA for the CDR3: TGTGCCAGTGGGACTTCTACTAGCACAGATACGCAGTATTTT.

This clonotype was found a few times. This chain links TRBV19 with TRBJ2-1; 8 bases line up with TRBD1. The J segment lost 9 bases and the V segment lost 5 bases, leaving 12 bases of the junction unmatched. The length of the CDR3 is 15 residues. The germline CDR1 and CDR2 sequences are LNHDA and SQIVND (reference sequence). CDR3 DNA: TGTGCCAGTAGTTTCTTGACAGGGGATGTTAGTGAGCAGTTCTTC. Its translation: CASSFLTGDVSEQFF.

This clonotype has more than one count but fewer than ten. The chain has TRBV28 and TRBJ1-4; D not certain. Trimming took off 10 bases at V and 0 bases at J, with 9 bases between the two ends. CDR3 length: 13 residues. Germline V gene sequence: CDR1 MDHEN, CDR2 SYDVKM. The CDR3 bases are TGTGCCACCATGACCTCAACTAATGAAAAACTGTTTTTT. Encoded protein: CATMTSTNEKLFF. Filled out from reference TRBV28 and TRBJ1-4, the complete variable domain reads DVKVTQSSRYLVKRTGEKVFLECVQDMDHENMFWYRQDPGLGLRLIYFSYDVKMKEKGDIPEGYSVSREKKERFSLILESASTNQTSMYLCATMTSTNEKLFFGSGTQLSVL.

The table lists this clonotype with a few counts. The chain recombines TRBV28 with TRBJ2-7, with 12 bases lining up with TRBD2. Germline trimming cut 3 bases from V and 0 bases from J; bases unmatched to any gene: 6. The CDR3 has 17 amino acids. Germline loops: CDR1 MDHEN, CDR2 SYDVKM. CDR3 DNA: TGTGCCAGCAGTTTGCGTGGACTAGCGGGACCCTCCTACGAGCAGTACTTC. This gives the protein CASSLRGLAGPSYEQYF.

This clonotype was detected a few times. The V and J genes are TRBV19 and TRBJ1-1, with D hard to call. CDR1 is LNHDA and CDR2 is SQIVND in the germline V gene (reference sequence). V lost 6 bases and J lost 4, with 12 bases in between. The CDR3 extends over 13 amino acids. The CDR3 coding sequence is TGTGCCAGTAGAAACGCCCAAAGCACTGAAGCTTTCTTT. Its protein product is CASRNAQSTEAFF. The full variable domain, rest sourced from reference TRBV19 and TRBJ1-1, is DGGITQSPKYLFRKEGQNVTLSCEQNLNHDAMYWYRQDPGQGLRLIYYSQIVNDFQKGDIAEGYSVSREKKESFPLTVTSAQKNPTAFYLCASRNAQSTEAFFGQGTRLTVV.

CDR3 in amino acids: CASSFLPCTGAYEQYF. In DNA, the CDR3 is TGTGCCAGCAGTTTCCTTCCTTGTACAGGGGCCTACGAGCAGTACTTC. The gene calls are TRBV28 and TRBJ2-7; 7 nucleotides match TRBD1. Germline trimming cut 3 bases from V and 2 bases from J; bases unmatched to any gene: 10. The CDR3 totals 16 residues. The germline gives CDR1 MDHEN, CDR2 SYDVKM.

This clonotype occurred many times. CDR3 nucleotide sequence: TGTGCCAGCGCCCGGGGCCCGGCGGGTGAGCAGTTCTTC. This sequence encodes CASARGPAGEQFF. This chain uses TRBV6-1 with TRBJ2-1; D is perhaps TRBD1 or TRBD2 (5 bases each). There are 13 residues in the CDR3. Trimming took off 8 bases at V and 9 bases at J, with 17 bases between the two ends. Germline CDR1 and CDR2: MNHNS and SASEGT.